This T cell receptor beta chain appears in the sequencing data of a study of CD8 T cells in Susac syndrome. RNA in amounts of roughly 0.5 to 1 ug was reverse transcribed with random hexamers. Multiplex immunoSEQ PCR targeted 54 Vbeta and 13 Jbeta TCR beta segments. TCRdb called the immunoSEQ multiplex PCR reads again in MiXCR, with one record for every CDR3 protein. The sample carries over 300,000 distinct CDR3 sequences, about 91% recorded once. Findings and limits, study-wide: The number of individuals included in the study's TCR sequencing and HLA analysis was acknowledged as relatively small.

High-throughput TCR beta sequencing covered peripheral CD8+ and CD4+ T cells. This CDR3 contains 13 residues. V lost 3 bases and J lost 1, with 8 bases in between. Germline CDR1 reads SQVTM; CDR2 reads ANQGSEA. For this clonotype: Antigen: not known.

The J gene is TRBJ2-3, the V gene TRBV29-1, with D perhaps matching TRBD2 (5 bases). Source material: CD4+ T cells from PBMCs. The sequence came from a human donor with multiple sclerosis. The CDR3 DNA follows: TGCAGCGTTGACGGTAGCGGCACAGATACGCAGTATTTT. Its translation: CSVDGSGTDTQYF.